This section outlines one T cell receptor beta chain sequence together with its context. Its antigen remains unknown. This entry is derived from a study of OX40 agonist ivuxolimab in advanced cancers. About the research overall: Partial responses occurred in three patients (one hepatocellular carcinoma, two cutaneous melanoma).

At cycle 4 day 1, cycle 7 day 1, and baseline, blood was sampled. Study-wide findings and caveats: In CD8+ T cells, expanded clones were on average more numerous than in CD4+. Certain nonresponding patients likewise had low normalized T-cell clonal expansion.

V was pared by 2 bases and J by 0 bases, with 20 bases between. In germline, CDR1 is LNHDA, CDR2 SQIVND (reference sequence). The CDR3 totals 19 residues. The repertoire was sequenced with immunoSEQ multiplex PCR; TCRdb's copy has only in-frame clones and lacks some. Among some 100,000 clones listed, 84% were seen once. The sample was CD4+ or CD8+ T cells sorted from blood, taken in a trial of the OX40 agonist ivuxolimab. The genes are TRBV19 and TRBJ2-1; D is possibly TRBD1 (6 bases). The source of this sequence is an adult with an advanced solid tumor such as melanoma, head and neck, liver or kidney cancer. This CDR3 reads CASSILPPFQGSSYNEQFF. The CDR3 DNA reads as TGTGCCAGTAGTATACTTCCCCCCTTTCAGGGGAGCTCCTACAATGAGCAGTTCTTC.